The present T cell receptor (beta chain) was sequenced within a study of cytomegalovirus exposure and HLA in healthy donors. Regarding this clone: Antigen specificity is unknown.

The V end was cut by 4 bases, the J end by 0 bases, with 8 bases between. The CDR3 consists of 14 residues. The germline V gene encodes CDR1 SGDLS and CDR2 YYNGEE. Primers for the PCR totalled 60 Vbeta and 13 Jbeta. The repertoire was sequenced with immunoSEQ multiplex PCR; TCRdb's copy has only in-frame clones and lacks some. This sample yields approximately 150,000 clones, of which about 84% are seen a single time; less than 7.5% belongs to the top ten. General study results and limits: Apart from CMV serostatus, no immune exposure information was available.

J is TRBJ1-3 and V is TRBV9; D is possibly TRBD1 (6 bases). Sequenced sample: PBMCs. The TCR sequence derives from a woman aged 35 to 49 in good health and CMV-seropositive. CDR3 residues: CASSRDTSGNTIYF. CDR3 bases: TGTGCCAGCAGCCGGGACACCTCTGGAAACACCATATATTTT.